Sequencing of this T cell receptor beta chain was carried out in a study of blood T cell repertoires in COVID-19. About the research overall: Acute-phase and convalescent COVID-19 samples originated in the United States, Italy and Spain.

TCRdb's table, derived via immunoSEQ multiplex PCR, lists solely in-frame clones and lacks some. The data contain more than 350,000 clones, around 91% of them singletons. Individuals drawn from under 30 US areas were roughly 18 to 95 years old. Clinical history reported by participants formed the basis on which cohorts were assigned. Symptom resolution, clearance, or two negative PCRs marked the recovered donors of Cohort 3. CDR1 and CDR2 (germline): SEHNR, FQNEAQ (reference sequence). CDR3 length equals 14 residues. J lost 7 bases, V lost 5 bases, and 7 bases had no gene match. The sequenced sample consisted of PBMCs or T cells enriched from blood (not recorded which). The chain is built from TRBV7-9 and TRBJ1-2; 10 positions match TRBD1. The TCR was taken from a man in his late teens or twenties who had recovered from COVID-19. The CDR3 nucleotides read TGTGCCAGCAGCCTGAGGGACAGGGGAGGTGGCTACACCTTC. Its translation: CASSLRDRGGGYTF. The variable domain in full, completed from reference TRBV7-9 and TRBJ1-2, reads DTGVSQNPRHKITKRGQNVTFRCDPISEHNRLYWYRQTLGQGPEFLTYFQNEAQLEKSRLLSDRFSAERPKGSFSTLEIQRTEQGDSAMYLCASSLRDRGGGYTFGSGTRLTVV.